These 22 T cell receptor beta chains were sequenced from one sample in a study of blood T cell repertoires in COVID-19. Measured with immunoSEQ multiplex PCR; TCRdb has only the in-frame clones, and not every one. The sample has under 200,000 clones, approximately 86% seen once; the top ten hold roughly 4%. Sequenced: peripheral blood. These receptors originate from a woman aged 55 to 70 who had recovered from COVID-19.

V gene TRBV4-2 combines with J gene TRBJ1-5; D gene uncertain. The CDR3 length is 15 residues. Trimming shortened V by 0 bases and J by 3 bases, and 9 bases separated the two germline ends. The germline CDR1 and CDR2 sequences are LGHNA and YNFKEQ. CDR3 coding DNA: TGTGCCAGCAGCCAAGATACGGGAGACAATCAGCCCCAGCATTTT. Its translation is CASSQDTGDNQPQHF.

The chain joins TRBV4-3 to TRBJ2-1; TRBD2 agrees at 7 bases. The CDR3 is made up of 16 amino acids. Germline CDR1 LGHNA, CDR2 YSLEER. V lost 0 bases, J lost 2 bases, and 4 bases stayed unmatched. CDR3 protein: CASSQEGRGTYNEQFF. DNA of the CDR3: TGCGCCAGCAGCCAAGAGGGGCGGGGGACCTACAATGAGCAGTTCTTC.

DNA for the CDR3: TGCGCCAGCAGCCAAGAGAACACAGGGTTCTCTGGCTACACCTTC. It specifies CASSQENTGFSGYTF. The chain combines TRBV4-3 with TRBJ1-2; tentative D call: TRBD1 (6 bases). This CDR3 comprises 15 residues. V lost 0 bases and J lost 7, with 15 bases in between. CDR1 is LGHNA, CDR2 YSLEER, per germline.

This rearrangement joins TRBV5-6 to TRBJ2-3; 7 bases are a match to TRBD2. CDR3 size: 15 residues. CDR1 is SGHDT, CDR2 YYEEEE, per germline. The V gene end was trimmed by 1 base and the J gene end by 4 bases; junction bases not matched to a gene: 6. The CDR3 protein is CASSLKRGGADTQYF. CDR3 DNA sequence: TGTGCCAGCAGCTTGAAGCGGGGAGGCGCAGATACGCAGTATTTT. The variable domain in full, completed from reference TRBV5-6 and TRBJ2-3, reads DAGVTQSPTHLIKTRGQQVTLRCSPKSGHDTVSWYQQALGQGPQFIFQYYEEEERQRGNFPDRFSGHQFPNYSSELNVNALLLGDSALYLCASSLKRGGADTQYFGPGTRLTVL.

J is TRBJ2-2 and V is TRBV5-1; the match to TRBD2 covers 12 bases. The CDR3 is 17 residues long. Germline values: CDR1 SGHRS, CDR2 YFSETQ. The ends lost 0 bases at V and 1 base at J; junction bases unmatched: 1. CDR3 sequence reads: CASSLGGLAGNTGELFF. CDR3 coding DNA: TGCGCCAGCAGCTTGGGGGGACTAGCGGGGAACACCGGGGAGCTGTTTTTT.

Only a few counts were recorded for this clone. The chain recombines TRBV19 with TRBJ1-6; no firm D call. The CDR3 is 13 amino acids. Germline assignment: CDR1 LNHDA and CDR2 SQIVND (reference sequence). The V end was cut by 7 bases, the J end by 1 base, with 5 bases between. Here the CDR3 DNA reads TGTGCCAGTACGGGGTCCTATAATTCACCCCTCCACTTT. Its translation: CASTGSYNSPLHF.

The V gene is TRBV6-5, the J gene TRBJ2-7; 8 bases are shared with TRBD1. Germline V gene sequence: CDR1 MNHEY, CDR2 SVGAGI. V was clipped by 6 bases and J by 4 bases; unmatched bases: 11. The CDR3 extends over 15 amino acids. The chain's CDR3 is CASRQNRQGSYEQYF. Here the CDR3 DNA reads TGTGCCAGCAGGCAAAACAGACAGGGGAGTTACGAGCAGTACTTC.

The CDR3 nucleotides are TGTGCCACCAGTGATTTGCTTTTCGGGGGTTGGGATACGCAGTATTTT. It translates to CATSDLLFGGWDTQYF. The chain links TRBV24-1 to TRBJ2-3; maybe TRBD2 (6 bases). The CDR3 totals 16 residues. Germline CDR1 is KGHDR and CDR2 is SFDVKD. Trimming removed 0 bases from V and 6 bases from J, with 15 bases in between.

The rearrangement joins TRBV9 to TRBJ2-3; TRBD2 agrees at 11 bases. Germline-derived CDR1 and CDR2 are SGDLS and YYNGEE. This CDR3 spans 15 amino acids. Trimming cost V 0 bases and J 8 bases; bases outside gene matches: 5. CDR3 sequence (DNA): TGTGCCAGCAGCGTAGTAGCGGGGGGGAAGGGTACGCAGTATTTT. Translation gives CASSVVAGGKGTQYF.

The chain combines TRBV25-1 with TRBJ1-1; D gene uncertain. Trimming cost V 5 bases and J 4 bases, with 11 bases left between them. This CDR3 has 13 amino acids. CDR1 MGHDK and CDR2 SYGVNS come from the germline V gene. Here the CDR3 reads CASSTNRGTEAFF. CDR3 in DNA: TGTGCCAGCAGTACCAACCGGGGCACTGAAGCTTTCTTT.

This sequence joins TRBV18 and TRBJ1-3, with unresolved D. Per the germline V gene, CDR1 is KGHSH and CDR2 is LQKENI. The CDR3 has 16 amino acids. V lost 4 bases, J lost 4 bases, and 17 bases lay in between. The CDR3: CASSQAPLSSGNTIYF. CDR3 DNA: TGTGCCAGCTCACAAGCCCCTCTCTCTTCGGGAAACACCATATATTTT.

V usage is TRBV4-1 and J usage is TRBJ1-1, with D hard to call. Trimming stripped 0 bases from V and 8 bases from J, with 16 bases between. The CDR3 length is 15 residues. In germline, CDR1 is MGHRA, CDR2 YSYEKL. This CDR3 reads CASSQDGGRLTEAFF. The CDR3 DNA reads TGCGCCAGCAGCCAAGATGGCGGGCGGCTAACGGAAGCTTTCTTT.

The V and J genes are TRBV5-1 and TRBJ1-2; TRBD1 matches at 9 bases. This CDR3 has 13 amino acids. In germline, CDR1 is SGHRS, CDR2 YFSETQ. J gave up 7 bases and V 4 bases, and 5 bases lay outside the gene matches. This CDR3 is CASSRDREGGYTF. The DNA for the CDR3 is TGCGCCAGCAGCCGGGACAGGGAAGGTGGCTACACCTTC.

This chain links TRBV28 with TRBJ1-5, with TRBD1 matching over 7 bases. V trimming: 5 bases; J trimming: 2 bases; junction bases outside the gene matches: 6. This CDR3 contains 15 residues. CDR1 and CDR2 from the germline V gene are MDHEN and SYDVKM. The CDR3 here is CASSDRERGNQPQHF. The CDR3 DNA follows: TGTGCCAGCAGTGACAGGGAGAGGGGCAATCAGCCCCAGCATTTT.

This clone was counted between two and nine times. CDR3 residues: CAIRRDTNEKLFF. CDR3 sequence (DNA): TGTGCCATCCGGAGGGACACTAATGAAAAACTGTTTTTT. J is TRBJ1-4 and V is TRBV10-3, with D possibly matching TRBD1 (5 bases). V lost 8 bases, J lost 2 bases, and 9 bases lay in between. CDR1 and CDR2 from the germline V gene are ENHRY and SYGVKD. The CDR3 is 13 residues long.

The chain joins TRBV6-4 to TRBJ2-5; 9 nucleotides align to TRBD2. Unmatched junction bases numbered 9, after V lost 4 bases and J lost 9 bases. Germline CDR1 is MRHNA and CDR2 is SNTAGT. This CDR3 has 14 residues. The CDR3 nucleotides are TGTGCCAGCAGTGCCCACCTAGCGGGGTCCCCCCAGTACTTC. It translates to CASSAHLAGSPQYF.

The chain carries TRBV19 and TRBJ1-5, with D perhaps TRBD1 (5 bases). Trimming cost V 5 bases and J 7 bases, with 15 bases left between them. Germline V CDR1 and CDR2: LNHDA, SQIVND (reference sequence). This CDR3 comprises 14 residues. The CDR3 spells CASSSQGAGQPQHF. Written as DNA, the CDR3 is TGTGCCAGTAGTTCGCAGGGAGCGGGGCAGCCCCAGCATTTT.

The chain uses TRBV28 and TRBJ1-2; maybe TRBD1 (5 bases). Germline V gene sequence: CDR1 MDHEN, CDR2 SYDVKM. This CDR3 has 12 residues. Trimming cost V 1 base and J 10 bases, with 10 bases left between them. The CDR3 loop reads CASSLYSRDYTF. CDR3 DNA sequence: TGTGCCAGCAGTTTATATTCCAGGGACTACACCTTC.

CDR3 bases: TGTGCCAGTGGTACCGGGACAGGGGGTCCCTACGAGCAGTACTTC. Translating it yields CASGTGTGGPYEQYF. The chain has TRBV19 and TRBJ2-7; TRBD1 matches 11 bases. The V gene end was trimmed by 8 bases and the J gene end by 2 bases; junction bases not matched to a gene: 8. This CDR3 spans 15 amino acids. Germline CDR1 and CDR2: LNHDA and SQIVND (reference sequence).

The rearrangement links TRBV4-2 to TRBJ1-2; D possibly corresponds to TRBD1 (6 bases). This CDR3 comprises 14 residues. Trimming removed 6 bases from V and 5 bases from J, with 16 bases in between. CDR1 LGHNA and CDR2 YNFKEQ come from the germline V gene. In nucleotides, the CDR3 is TGTGCCAGCAGTGATAGGACGGGACATTATGGCTACACCTTC. It encodes CASSDRTGHYGYTF.

The chain uses TRBV11-3 and TRBJ2-7, with TRBD1 identical over 10 bases. The V and J ends lost 0 bases and 2 bases, in that order; junction bases with no gene match: 1. The CDR3 is 15 amino acids. The germline CDR1 and CDR2 sequences are SGHNT and YENEEA. CDR3 amino acids: CASSLDGTGAYEQYF. CDR3 coding DNA: TGTGCCAGCAGCTTAGATGGGACAGGGGCCTACGAGCAGTACTTC.

This sequence joins TRBV5-1 and TRBJ2-1; 10 bases are a match to TRBD2. Germline CDR1 SGHRS, CDR2 YFSETQ. V lost 2 bases to trimming and J lost 5 bases; unmatched junction nucleotides: 7. The CDR3 is 16 amino acids. CDR3 coding DNA: TGCGCCAGCAGCTTACAGGTCCTAGCGGGAGACAATGAGCAGTTCTTC. It specifies CASSLQVLAGDNEQFF.